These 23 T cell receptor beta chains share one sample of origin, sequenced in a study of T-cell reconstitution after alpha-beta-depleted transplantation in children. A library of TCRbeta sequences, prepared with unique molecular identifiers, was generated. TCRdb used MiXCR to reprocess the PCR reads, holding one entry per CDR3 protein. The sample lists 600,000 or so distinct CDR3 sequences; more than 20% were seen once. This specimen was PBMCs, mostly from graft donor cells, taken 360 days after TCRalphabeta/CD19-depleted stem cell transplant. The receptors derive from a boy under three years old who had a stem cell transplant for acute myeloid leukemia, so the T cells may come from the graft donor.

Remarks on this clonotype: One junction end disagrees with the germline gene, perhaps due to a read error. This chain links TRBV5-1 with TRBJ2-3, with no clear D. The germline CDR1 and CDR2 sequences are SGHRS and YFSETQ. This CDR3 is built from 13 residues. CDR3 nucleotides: TGCACCAGCAGTTTATCGAGCACAGATACGCAGTATTTT. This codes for CTSSLSSTDTQYF.

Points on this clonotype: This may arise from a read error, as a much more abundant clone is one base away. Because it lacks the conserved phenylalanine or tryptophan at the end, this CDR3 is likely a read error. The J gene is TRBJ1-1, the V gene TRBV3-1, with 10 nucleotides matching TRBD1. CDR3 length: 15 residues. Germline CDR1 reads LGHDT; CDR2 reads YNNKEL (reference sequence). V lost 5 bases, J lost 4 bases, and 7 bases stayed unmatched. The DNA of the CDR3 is TGTGCCAGCAGCAAAGTGACAGGGGGCCTCACTGAAGCTTTCTGT. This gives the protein CASSKVTGGLTEAFC.

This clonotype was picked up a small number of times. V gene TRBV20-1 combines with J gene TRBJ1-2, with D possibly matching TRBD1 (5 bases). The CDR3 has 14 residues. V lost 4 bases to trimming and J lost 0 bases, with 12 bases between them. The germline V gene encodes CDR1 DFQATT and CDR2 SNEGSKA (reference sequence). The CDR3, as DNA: TGCAGTGCTATAGTGGGACGGACTAACTATGGCTACACCTTC. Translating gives CSAIVGRTNYGYTF.

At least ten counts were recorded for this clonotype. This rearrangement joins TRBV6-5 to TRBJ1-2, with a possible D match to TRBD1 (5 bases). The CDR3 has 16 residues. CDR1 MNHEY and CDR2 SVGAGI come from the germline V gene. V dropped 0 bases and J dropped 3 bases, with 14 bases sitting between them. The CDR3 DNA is TGTGCCAGCAGTTACTCGATGGGCGACAGACACTATGGCTACACCTTC. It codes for CASSYSMGDRHYGYTF.

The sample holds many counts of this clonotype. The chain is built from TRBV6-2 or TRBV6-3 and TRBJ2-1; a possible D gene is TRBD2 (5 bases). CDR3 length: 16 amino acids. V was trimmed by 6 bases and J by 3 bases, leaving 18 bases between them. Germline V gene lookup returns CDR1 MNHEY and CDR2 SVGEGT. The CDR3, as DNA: TGTGCCAGCAGCGACCCCTTAGAGGCGGGCTACAATGAGCAGTTCTTC. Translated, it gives CASSDPLEAGYNEQFF.

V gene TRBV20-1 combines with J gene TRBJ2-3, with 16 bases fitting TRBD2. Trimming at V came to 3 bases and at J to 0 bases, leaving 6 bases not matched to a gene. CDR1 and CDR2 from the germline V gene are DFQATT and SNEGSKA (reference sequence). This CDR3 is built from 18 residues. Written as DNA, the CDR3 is TGCAGTGCTAGTCGGGGACTAGCGGGGGGGCTAAGCACAGATACGCAGTATTTT. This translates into CSASRGLAGGLSTDTQYF.

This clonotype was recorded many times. CDR3 bases: TGTGCCAGCAGTGGACTAGCGGGGGATTTGGGTGAGCAGTTCTTC. This sequence encodes CASSGLAGDLGEQFF. The gene calls are TRBV12-3 or TRBV12-4 and TRBJ2-1; 13 bases fit TRBD2. The V segment lost 5 bases and the J segment 9 bases; nucleotides outside the gene matches: 7. This CDR3 has 15 amino acids.

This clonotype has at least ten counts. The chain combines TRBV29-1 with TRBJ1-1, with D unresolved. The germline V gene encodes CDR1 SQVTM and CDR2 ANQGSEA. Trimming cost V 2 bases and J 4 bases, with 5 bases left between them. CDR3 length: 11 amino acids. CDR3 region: CSVEIVTEAFF. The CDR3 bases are TGCAGCGTTGAAATTGTCACTGAAGCTTTCTTT.

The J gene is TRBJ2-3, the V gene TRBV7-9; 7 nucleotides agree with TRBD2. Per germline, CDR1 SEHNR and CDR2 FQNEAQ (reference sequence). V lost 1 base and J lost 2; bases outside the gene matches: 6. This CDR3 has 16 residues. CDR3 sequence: CASSLGGLADTDTQYF. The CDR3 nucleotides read TGTGCCAGCAGCTTAGGAGGTCTAGCGGACACAGATACGCAGTATTTT.

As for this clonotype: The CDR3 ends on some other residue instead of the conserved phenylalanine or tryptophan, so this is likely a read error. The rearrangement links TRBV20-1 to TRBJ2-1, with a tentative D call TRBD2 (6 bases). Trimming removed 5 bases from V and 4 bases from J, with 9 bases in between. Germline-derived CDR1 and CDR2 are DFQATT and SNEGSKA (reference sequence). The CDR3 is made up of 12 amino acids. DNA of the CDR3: TGCAGTGCTTCGGACTATTACAATGAGCAGTTCCTC. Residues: CSASDYYNEQFL.

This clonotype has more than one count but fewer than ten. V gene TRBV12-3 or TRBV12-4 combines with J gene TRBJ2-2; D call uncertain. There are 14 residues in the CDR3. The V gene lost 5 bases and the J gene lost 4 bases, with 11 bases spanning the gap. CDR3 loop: CASSALTVTGELFF. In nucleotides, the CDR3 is TGTGCCAGCAGTGCACTTACAGTCACCGGGGAGCTGTTTTTT.

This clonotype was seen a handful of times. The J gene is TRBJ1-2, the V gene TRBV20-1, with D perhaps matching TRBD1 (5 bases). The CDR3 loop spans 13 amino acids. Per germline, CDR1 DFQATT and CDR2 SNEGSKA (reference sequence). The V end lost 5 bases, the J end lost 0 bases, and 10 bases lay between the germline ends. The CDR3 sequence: CSARGLANYGYTF. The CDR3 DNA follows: TGCAGTGCTCGGGGGTTAGCTAACTATGGCTACACCTTC.

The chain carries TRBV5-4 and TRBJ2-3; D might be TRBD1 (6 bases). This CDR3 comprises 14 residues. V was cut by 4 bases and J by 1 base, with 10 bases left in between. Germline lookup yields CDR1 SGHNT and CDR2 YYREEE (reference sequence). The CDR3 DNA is TGTGCCAGCAGCGATGGACAGCGCACAGATACGCAGTATTTT. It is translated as CASSDGQRTDTQYF.

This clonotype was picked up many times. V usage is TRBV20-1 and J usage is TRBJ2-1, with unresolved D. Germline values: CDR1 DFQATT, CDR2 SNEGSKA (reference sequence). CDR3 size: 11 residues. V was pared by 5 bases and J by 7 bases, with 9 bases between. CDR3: CSAVQRNEQFF. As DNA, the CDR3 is TGCAGTGCTGTACAGAGGAATGAGCAGTTCTTC.

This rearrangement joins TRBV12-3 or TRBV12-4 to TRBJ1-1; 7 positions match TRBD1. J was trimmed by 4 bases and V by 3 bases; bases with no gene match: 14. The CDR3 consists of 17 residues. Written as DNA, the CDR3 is TGTGCCAGCAGTTTTAAATGGGAGGGGGCGCGAGGCACTGAAGCTTTCTTT. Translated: CASSFKWEGARGTEAFF.

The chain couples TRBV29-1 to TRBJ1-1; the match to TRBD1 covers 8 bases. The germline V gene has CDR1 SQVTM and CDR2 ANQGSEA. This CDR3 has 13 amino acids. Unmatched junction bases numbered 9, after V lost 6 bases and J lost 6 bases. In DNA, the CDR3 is TGCAGCGTCGACAGGGGAGGCTTGGCTGAAGCTTTCTTT. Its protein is CSVDRGGLAEAFF.

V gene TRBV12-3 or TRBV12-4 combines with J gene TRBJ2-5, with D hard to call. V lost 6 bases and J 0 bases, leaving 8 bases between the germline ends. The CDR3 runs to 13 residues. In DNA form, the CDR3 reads TGTGCCAGCAGAACCCAGAACCAAGAGACCCAGTACTTC. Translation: CASRTQNQETQYF.

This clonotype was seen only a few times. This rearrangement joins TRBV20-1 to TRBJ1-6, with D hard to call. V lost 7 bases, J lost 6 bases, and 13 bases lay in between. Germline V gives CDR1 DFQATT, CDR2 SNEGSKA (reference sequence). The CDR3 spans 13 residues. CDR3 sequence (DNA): TGCAGTGAACTCCCCTTGGGTAATTCACCCCTCCACTTT. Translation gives CSELPLGNSPLHF.

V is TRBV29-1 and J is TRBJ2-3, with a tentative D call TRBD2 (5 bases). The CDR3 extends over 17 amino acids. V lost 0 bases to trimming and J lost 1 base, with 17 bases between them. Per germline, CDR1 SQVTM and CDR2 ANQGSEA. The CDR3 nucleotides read TGCAGCGTTGAAGAATTGAGGGTGGGAGTTGGCACAGATACGCAGTATTTT. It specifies CSVEELRVGVGTDTQYF.

Here the CDR3 reads CASSYSTGLKNTEAFF. The CDR3 nucleotides are TGTGCCAGCAGTTATTCGACAGGGTTGAAGAACACTGAAGCTTTCTTT. This chain joins TRBV6-2 or TRBV6-3 and TRBJ1-1, with 7 bases identical to TRBD1. V lost 3 bases and J lost 1; bases outside the gene matches: 8. This CDR3 has 16 amino acids. Germline V lookup: CDR1 MNHEY, CDR2 SVGEGT.

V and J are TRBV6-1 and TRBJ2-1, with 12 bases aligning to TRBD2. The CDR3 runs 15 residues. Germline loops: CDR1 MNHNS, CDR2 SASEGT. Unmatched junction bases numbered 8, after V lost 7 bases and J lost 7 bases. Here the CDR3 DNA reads TGTGCCAGCACCGTCCTAGCGGGGGGGCAGAATGAGCAGTTCTTC. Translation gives CASTVLAGGQNEQFF.

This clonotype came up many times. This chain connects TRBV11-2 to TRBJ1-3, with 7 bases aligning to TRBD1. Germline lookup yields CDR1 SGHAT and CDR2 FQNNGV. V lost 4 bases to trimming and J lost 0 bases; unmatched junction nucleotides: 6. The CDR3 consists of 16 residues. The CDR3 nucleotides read TGTGCCAGCAGCTCCTACAGGGGCCTCTCTGGAAACACCATATATTTT. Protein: CASSSYRGLSGNTIYF.

CDR3 nucleotide sequence: TGCAGTGCGAATGACAACAGGGGACCCTACGAGCAGTACTTC. This codes for CSANDNRGPYEQYF. The chain couples TRBV20-1 to TRBJ2-7; 7 bases align to TRBD1. J gave up 2 bases and V 6 bases, and 10 bases lay outside the gene matches. CDR3 length equals 14 residues. CDR1 is DFQATT, CDR2 SNEGSKA, per germline (reference sequence).